This T cell receptor beta chain emerged from a study of cytomegalovirus exposure and HLA in healthy donors. To note about this clone: Its antigen is as yet unknown.

General observations from the study: The authors later found most CMV-associated TCR beta chains appeared HLA-restricted. The classifier was said to identify cytomegalovirus status with high specificity and sensitivity. Immune exposure was documented only through CMV serostatus.

The CDR3 covers 15 residues. Germline CDR1 is MNHNS and CDR2 is SASEGT. V dropped 1 base and J dropped 5 bases, with 11 bases sitting between them. PCR primers comprised 60 Vbeta and 13 Jbeta primers. Method: immunoSEQ multiplex PCR; TCRdb's copy keeps in-frame clones and lacks some. This sample has approximately 70,000 clones; roughly 64% occur once, and the top ten carry approximately 7.6%. At the time of sampling, donors were nominally healthy, though unrecorded immune exposures were likely. The receptor's source is a man aged 35 to 55 in good health and CMV-seropositive. The rearrangement uses TRBV6-1 and TRBJ2-2; D is possibly TRBD1 (6 bases). The sequenced sample was PBMCs. In DNA form, the CDR3 reads TGTGCCAGCAGTGAAGGCCGGACAGCTACCGGGGAGCTGTTTTTT. This encodes CASSEGRTATGELFF.